Described below is a single T cell receptor (beta chain) sequence and its context. The antigen is unknown. V lost 2 bases and J lost 3, with 14 bases in between. Germline values: CDR1 MNHEY, CDR2 SVGAGI. The length of the CDR3 is 15 residues. Researchers ran immunoSEQ v3.0 at survey level. Some clones are missing from TCRdb's copy, which holds only in-frame ones; the method was immunoSEQ multiplex PCR. This table has tens of thousands of clones, roughly 84% appearing once. This specimen belongs to a study of long-term antiretroviral therapy in people with HIV. Study observations and caveats: Dominance of pre-ART expanded clones persisted, fluctuating and often declining after ART.

The chain recombines TRBV6-5 with TRBJ2-7; the D gene could be TRBD1 or TRBD2 (6 bases each). The sample here was unsorted PBMCs, taken approximately 5.7 years after starting antiretroviral therapy. This TCR was sampled from a young man with HIV. CDR3 nucleotide sequence: TGTGCCAGCAGTTACCGCGGGACACGAAACTACGAGCAGTACTTC. It yields the protein CASSYRGTRNYEQYF.